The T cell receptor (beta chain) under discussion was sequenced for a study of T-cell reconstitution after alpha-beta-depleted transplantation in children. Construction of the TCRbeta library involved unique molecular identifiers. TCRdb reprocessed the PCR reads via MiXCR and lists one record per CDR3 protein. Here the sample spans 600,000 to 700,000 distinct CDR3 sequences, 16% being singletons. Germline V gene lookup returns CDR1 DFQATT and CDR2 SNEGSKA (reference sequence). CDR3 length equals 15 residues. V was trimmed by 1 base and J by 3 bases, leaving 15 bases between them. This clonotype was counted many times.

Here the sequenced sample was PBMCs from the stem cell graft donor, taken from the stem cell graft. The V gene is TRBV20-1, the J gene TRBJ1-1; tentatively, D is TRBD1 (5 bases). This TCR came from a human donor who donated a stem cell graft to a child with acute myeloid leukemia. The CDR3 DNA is TGCAGTGCTAGAGTGTGGGGCCGTAGAGACACTGAAGCTTTCTTT. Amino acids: CSARVWGRRDTEAFF.